These T cell receptor beta chains were read from a single sample in a study of regulatory T cells in long-lasting Graves disease. TCRdb ran MiXCR on the multiplex PCR reads and lists one entry per CDR3 protein. The sample lists fewer than 400,000 distinct CDR3 sequences; roughly 18% were seen once. The sequenced sample was peripheral blood mononuclear cells (PBMCs), obtained at new diagnosis, from a patient treated with antithyroid drugs. The receptors were sampled from a female donor with Graves disease. The CDR3 runs from the conserved cysteine through the conserved F or W. The order of the fields is J gene, clone size, V gene, D gene, CDR3 DNA, CDR3 protein. A D gene is named only where the DNA matches it firmly. Clone size is shown for a subset of rows, as once, few, many or a class of expanded clone.

J: TRBJ1-2; size: many; V: TRBV18; D: TRBD1; DNA: TGTGCCAGCTCACGCAAGTTGGTCCGACAGGGTGAAAACTATGGCTACACCTTC; CDR3: CASSRKLVRQGENYGYTF
J: TRBJ2-7; size: many; V: TRBV12-3/TRBV12-4; D: TRBD1; DNA: TGTGCCAGCAGTTACGGGACAGGGTCCTACGAGCAGTACTTC; CDR3: CASSYGTGSYEQYF
J: TRBJ2-1; size: .; V: TRBV2; D: TRBD2; DNA: TGTGCCAGCAGTGAAGGGTGGGGCGGGGGGCCGAACAATGAGCAGTTCTTC; CDR3: CASSEGWGGGPNNEQFF
J: TRBJ2-5; size: .; V: TRBV2; D: TRBD2; DNA: TGTGCCAGCAGAGAGACTAGCGGGAGTTCAGAGACCCAGTACTTC; CDR3: CASRETSGSSETQYF
J: TRBJ2-5; size: many; V: TRBV11-2; D: .; DNA: TGTGCCAGCAGCTCTTTCGGTGAGAGGGTTTTACAAGAGACCCAGTACTTC; CDR3: CASSSFGERVLQETQYF
J: TRBJ2-1; size: many; V: TRBV19; D: .; DNA: TGTGCCAGTAGTACTCTACCTCAAGGGAATGAGCAGTTCTTC; CDR3: CASSTLPQGNEQFF
J: TRBJ2-3; size: .; V: TRBV28; D: .; DNA: TGTGCCAGCAGCCAAGTGGATTTCTCAGATACGCAGTATTTT; CDR3: CASSQVDFSDTQYF
J: TRBJ1-4; size: many; V: TRBV15; D: TRBD1; DNA: TGTGCCACCAGCAGAGAGCACACGGGACAGGAACTTGAAAAACTGTTTTTT; CDR3: CATSREHTGQELEKLFF
J: TRBJ2-7; size: few; V: TRBV4-1; D: .; DNA: TGCGCCAGCAGCCAACCGACACGTACCTACGAGCAGTACTTC; CDR3: CASSQPTRTYEQYF
J: TRBJ1-4; size: many; V: TRBV6-8; D: .; DNA: TGTGCCAGCAGTTACTTTAGGGACACCGCCTTTGGGCTGTTTTTT; CDR3: CASSYFRDTAFGLFF
J: TRBJ2-1; size: many; V: TRBV19; D: TRBD2; DNA: TGTGCCAGTAGCGACCCCGGGACTAGCGGGAATGAGCAGTTCTTC; CDR3: CASSDPGTSGNEQFF
J: TRBJ2-5; size: many; V: TRBV7-9; D: .; DNA: TGTGCCAGCAGCTCCATCCGGACGGGGCACGGGGAGACCCAGTACTTC; CDR3: CASSSIRTGHGETQYF
J: TRBJ2-7; size: many; V: TRBV12-3/TRBV12-4; D: TRBD2; DNA: TGTGCCAGCAGTACCCTAGCGGGAGGACCGCGATACGAGCAGTACTTC; CDR3: CASSTLAGGPRYEQYF
J: TRBJ2-5; size: many; V: TRBV5-1; D: .; DNA: TGCGCCAGCAGCTTGCTCCTGGGGGAGACCCAGTACTTC; CDR3: CASSLLLGETQYF
J: TRBJ2-3; size: many; V: TRBV12-3/TRBV12-4; D: .; DNA: TGTGCCAGCACCAGGGGAGTAGCAGATACGCAGTATTTT; CDR3: CASTRGVADTQYF
J: TRBJ2-5; size: many; V: TRBV6-2/TRBV6-3; D: TRBD1; DNA: TGTGCCAGCAGTTACCCCGGGACAGGGGGCGAGGGGACCCAGTACTTC; CDR3: CASSYPGTGGEGTQYF
J: TRBJ2-5; size: many; V: TRBV27; D: .; DNA: TGTGCCAGCAGTTTAGGGGGGGCTCGGGAGACCCAGTACTTC; CDR3: CASSLGGARETQYF
J: TRBJ2-7; size: many; V: TRBV11-3; D: .; DNA: TGTGCCAGCAGCGCTAGAGTGGGATATTTGTCCGACGAGCAGTACTTC; CDR3: CASSARVGYLSDEQYF
J: TRBJ2-5; size: many; V: TRBV9; D: .; DNA: TGTGCCAGCAGCGTAGATGTTGGCCGGGAGGAGACCCAGTACTTC; CDR3: CASSVDVGREETQYF
J: TRBJ1-5; size: .; V: TRBV28; D: TRBD1; DNA: TGTGCCAGCAGTCCGGACAGGGTCAACCAGCCCCAGCATTTT; CDR3: CASSPDRVNQPQHF
J: TRBJ1-1; size: many; V: TRBV18; D: .; DNA: TGTGCCAGCTCCCCCGCAGGCAACACTGAAGCTTTCTTT; CDR3: CASSPAGNTEAFF
J: TRBJ2-3; size: many; V: TRBV4-2; D: .; DNA: TGTGCCAGCAGCCCGGAACTAGCCGTCCAGTCAGATACGCAGTATTTT; CDR3: CASSPELAVQSDTQYF
J: TRBJ2-1; size: .; V: TRBV29-1; D: .; DNA: TGCAGCGTTTTTGAGAATGAGCAGTTCTTC; CDR3: CSVFENEQFF
J: TRBJ2-5; size: many; V: TRBV19; D: .; DNA: TGTGCCAGTTCTCTCGCGGTTAGGGAGACCCAGTACTTC; CDR3: CASSLAVRETQYF
J: TRBJ2-3; size: many; V: TRBV12-3/TRBV12-4; D: TRBD2; DNA: TGTGCCAGCAGTTTAGCAGGACTAGTCGATACGCAGTATTTT; CDR3: CASSLAGLVDTQYF
J: TRBJ1-3; size: many; V: TRBV2; D: .; DNA: TGTGCCAGCTCGAAGGACGGGAGCTCTGGAAACACCATATATTTT; CDR3: CASSKDGSSGNTIYF
J: TRBJ2-6; size: many; V: TRBV7-9; D: .; DNA: TGTGCCAGCAGCCGGGGCTCTGGGGCCAACGTCCTGACTTTC; CDR3: CASSRGSGANVLTF
J: TRBJ1-5; size: many; V: TRBV19; D: .; DNA: TGTGCCAGTAGAGAGACCGACAGGATCAATCAGCCCCAGCATTTT; CDR3: CASRETDRINQPQHF
J: TRBJ1-1; size: many; V: TRBV12-3/TRBV12-4; D: .; DNA: TGTGCCAGCAGTCTCACTGGCGGATCGGAAGCTTTCTTT; CDR3: CASSLTGGSEAFF
J: TRBJ1-5; size: many; V: TRBV27; D: .; DNA: TGTGCCAGCAGTTTACGGGGGGGGAATCAGCCCCAGCATTTT; CDR3: CASSLRGGNQPQHF
J: TRBJ2-1; size: many; V: TRBV7-9; D: .; DNA: TGTGCCAGCAGCCCACCCGGGGCGATCAATGAGCAGTTCTTC; CDR3: CASSPPGAINEQFF
J: TRBJ1-2; size: many; V: TRBV3-1; D: TRBD1; DNA: TGTGCCAGCAGTCCTCAGGGGGCTTTTAACTATGGCTACACCTTC; CDR3: CASSPQGAFNYGYTF
J: TRBJ1-4; size: few; V: TRBV6-5; D: TRBD1; DNA: TGTGCCAGCAGTTACTGGGACAGGGTTAATGAAAAACTGTTTTTT; CDR3: CASSYWDRVNEKLFF
J: TRBJ1-1; size: .; V: TRBV20-1; D: .; DNA: TGCAGTGCTAGGTCTTCTCTGAACACTGAAGCTCTCTTT; CDR3: CSARSSLNTEALF
J: TRBJ2-3; size: many; V: TRBV18; D: .; DNA: TGTGCCAGCTCACCAGGGGACCCTTCAGATACGCAGTATTTT; CDR3: CASSPGDPSDTQYF
J: TRBJ2-1; size: .; V: TRBV11-2; D: TRBD1; DNA: TGTGCCAGCAGCTCTACGACAGGGGCACACAATGAGCAGTTCTTC; CDR3: CASSSTTGAHNEQFF
J: TRBJ2-7; size: many; V: TRBV4-2; D: TRBD2; DNA: TGTGCCAGCAGCCCCCTAGCGGGGATGGGCTACGAGCAGTACTTC; CDR3: CASSPLAGMGYEQYF
J: TRBJ2-1; size: many; V: TRBV7-9; D: TRBD2; DNA: TGTGCCAGCAGCCCCCGCCCCCCATGGACTAGCGGGAGCTCCTACAATGAGCAGTTCTTC; CDR3: CASSPRPPWTSGSSYNEQFF
J: TRBJ1-1; size: many; V: TRBV19; D: TRBD1; DNA: TGTGCCATTACAGGGGATCGGGACACTGAAGCTTTCTTT; CDR3: CAITGDRDTEAFF
J: TRBJ2-3; size: .; V: TRBV19; D: .; DNA: TGTGCCAGTAGTACCGACGGGACACCTAGCACAGATACGCAGTATTTT; CDR3: CASSTDGTPSTDTQYF
J: TRBJ2-7; size: many; V: TRBV9; D: .; DNA: TGTGCCAGCAGCGTAGCCCCAAGGTACGAGCAGTACTTC; CDR3: CASSVAPRYEQYF
J: TRBJ2-4; size: few; V: TRBV4-2; D: .; DNA: TGTGCCAGCAGCCAAGGGGGAACAGAAAACATTCAGTACTTC; CDR3: CASSQGGTENIQYF
J: TRBJ2-7; size: many; V: TRBV28; D: TRBD2; DNA: TGTGCCAGCAGCACTAGCGTACACGAGCAGTACTTC; CDR3: CASSTSVHEQYF
J: TRBJ2-1; size: few; V: TRBV5-1; D: .; DNA: TGCGCCAGCAGCTTACTTGCGGAGAGCTCCTACAATGAGCAGTTCTTC; CDR3: CASSLLAESSYNEQFF
J: TRBJ2-3; size: .; V: TRBV20-1; D: .; DNA: TGCAGTGCCCAGACTAACTGGGCAGATACGCAGTATTTT; CDR3: CSAQTNWADTQYF
J: TRBJ1-1; size: many; V: TRBV11-2; D: .; DNA: TGTGCCAGCAGCCTCATCCTGGGTTCTGAAGCTTTCTTT; CDR3: CASSLILGSEAFF
J: TRBJ2-7; size: many; V: TRBV20-1; D: TRBD2; DNA: TGCAGTGCTAGCAAACTAGCGGGCAACTCCTACGAGCAGTACTTC; CDR3: CSASKLAGNSYEQYF
J: TRBJ2-2; size: .; V: TRBV10-2; D: TRBD1; DNA: TGCGCCAGCATCCAGGGGGCGACCGGGGAGCTGTTTTTT; CDR3: CASIQGATGELFF
J: TRBJ1-1; size: many; V: TRBV12-3/TRBV12-4; D: .; DNA: TGTGCCAGCAGTTACCCCGAGGGCACTGAAGCTTTCTTT; CDR3: CASSYPEGTEAFF
J: TRBJ1-4; size: many; V: TRBV2; D: TRBD1; DNA: TGTGCCAGCAGTGGAGGAGGGGGCTTGGAAAAACTGTTTTTT; CDR3: CASSGGGGLEKLFF
J: TRBJ2-1; size: many; V: TRBV7-9; D: TRBD2; DNA: TGTGCCAGCAGCTTAGCGAGCGGGGGAGGGCTAACCTACAATGAGCAGTTCTTC; CDR3: CASSLASGGGLTYNEQFF
J: TRBJ2-7; size: many; V: TRBV18; D: .; DNA: TGTGCCAGCTCACCTGTCAACTTCCCAACCTACGAGCAGTACTTC; CDR3: CASSPVNFPTYEQYF
J: TRBJ1-1; size: many; V: TRBV11-2; D: .; DNA: TGTGCCAGCAGCTTTAGTCAGGGAGTAAGCACTGAAGCTTTCTTT; CDR3: CASSFSQGVSTEAFF
J: TRBJ2-1; size: few; V: TRBV20-1; D: TRBD2; DNA: TGCAGTGCTAGGGGAGCGGGGTTTCTCTATGAGCAGTTCTTC; CDR3: CSARGAGFLYEQFF